Listed below are T cell receptor beta chains from one sample, sequenced in a study of identical twins. TCRdb itself ran the 5' RACE reads through MiXCR, one entry per CDR3 protein. Here the sample spans 400,000 to 550,000 distinct CDR3 sequences, roughly an eighth being singletons. The sample also formed part of further work on yellow fever vaccine responses in identical twins.

Input material: CD4+ T cells sorted from blood. The receptors were gathered from a woman between 18 and 29 years old in good health. The CDR3 runs from the conserved cysteine through the conserved F or W. D genes are given only for firm matches. Rows give clone size only sometimes, using once, few, many, or a class for an expanded clone.

d_call clone_size j_call v_call cdr3_aa cdr3_nt
NA NA TRBJ2-7 TRBV12-3/TRBV12-4 CASSSGGINYEQYF TGTGCCAGCAGTTCCGGCGGGATCAACTACGAGCAGTACTTC
TRBD1 many TRBJ1-1 TRBV5-1 CASSLGTAPTEAFF TGCGCCAGCAGCCTAGGGACAGCTCCCACTGAAGCTTTCTTT
NA NA TRBJ2-1 TRBV20-1 CSARGLTAISYNEQFF TGCAGTGCTAGAGGTCTGACGGCTATCTCCTACAATGAGCAGTTCTTC
TRBD2 few TRBJ2-7 TRBV20-1 CSARPEVAGAREQYF TGCAGTGCTAGACCTGAGGTAGCGGGGGCTCGCGAGCAGTACTTC
NA few TRBJ2-5 TRBV5-1 CASYVFPGLGGPETQYF TGCGCCAGCTACGTTTTTCCGGGACTCGGGGGTCCCGAGACCCAGTACTTC
NA many TRBJ2-5 TRBV11-1 CASSSSPPIDSNQETQYF TGTGCCAGCAGCTCAAGCCCCCCGATAGACAGTAACCAAGAGACCCAGTACTTC
TRBD1 once TRBJ1-1 TRBV6-1 CASSTGTGGHTEAFF TGTGCCAGCAGTACCGGGACAGGGGGCCACACTGAAGCTTTCTTT
NA NA TRBJ1-2 TRBV10-3 CAIRTSDASGYTF TGTGCCATCAGGACTTCGGACGCTTCCGGCTACACCTTC
NA few TRBJ1-2 TRBV15 CATSRGAGRANYGYTF TGTGCCACCAGCAGAGGTGCCGGCAGGGCTAACTATGGCTACACCTTC
TRBD2 NA TRBJ2-2 TRBV28 CASRNSGGPDGELFF TGTGCCAGCAGAAATAGCGGGGGTCCTGACGGGGAGCTGTTTTTT
NA many TRBJ2-3 TRBV12-3/TRBV12-4 CASSWGGGTDTQYF TGTGCCAGCAGTTGGGGCGGGGGCACAGATACGCAGTATTTT
NA NA TRBJ1-5 TRBV25-1 CASSDGRYSNQPQHF TGTGCCAGCAGCGATGGACGATATAGCAATCAGCCCCAGCATTTT
NA NA TRBJ2-1 TRBV24-1 CATSGENRGNEQFF TGTGCCACCAGTGGGGAGAATAGGGGCAATGAGCAGTTCTTC
TRBD2 few TRBJ2-1 TRBV10-3 CAIMGTSVYNEQFF TGTGCCATCATGGGGACTAGCGTGTACAATGAGCAGTTCTTC
NA few TRBJ2-3 TRBV12-3/TRBV12-4 CASSLVGEGADTQYF TGTGCCAGCAGTTTAGTCGGGGAGGGGGCAGATACGCAGTATTTT
TRBD2 few TRBJ2-7 TRBV6-5 CASSYSVLAGEGQYF TGTGCCAGCAGTTACTCGGTACTAGCGGGAGAGGGGCAGTACTTC
NA once TRBJ1-5 TRBV30 CAWSESSNQPQHF TGTGCCTGGAGTGAAAGTAGCAATCAGCCCCAGCATTTT
TRBD2 few TRBJ2-5 TRBV6-2/TRBV6-3 CASSQLTSGGIKTQYF TGTGCCAGCAGTCAACTTACTAGCGGGGGGATAAAGACCCAGTACTTC
TRBD1 NA TRBJ1-5 TRBV12-3/TRBV12-4 CASRAQGAGNQPQHF TGTGCCAGCAGGGCACAGGGGGCTGGCAATCAGCCCCAGCATTTT
NA few TRBJ2-7 TRBV28 CASSPGDLSGYEQYF TGTGCCAGCAGCCCGGGGGACCTCTCGGGATACGAGCAGTACTTC
NA many TRBJ1-5 TRBV6-1 CASSELGGSYSNQPQHF TGTGCCAGCAGTGAATTAGGTGGAAGTTATAGCAATCAGCCCCAGCATTTT
NA few TRBJ2-7 TRBV5-1 CASSLGFDFYEQYF TGCGCCAGCAGCTTGGGGTTTGATTTCTACGAGCAGTACTTC
TRBD1 NA TRBJ2-3 TRBV28 CASKGADSDTQYF TGTGCCAGCAAGGGGGCAGACTCAGATACGCAGTATTTT
TRBD1 NA TRBJ1-4 TRBV28 CASSLLGGTNEKLFF TGTGCCAGCAGTCTCCTAGGGGGCACTAATGAAAAACTGTTTTTT
TRBD1 NA TRBJ2-6 TRBV5-1 CASSLGGTGLTGANVLTF TGCGCCAGCAGCTTGGGAGGGACAGGACTTACCGGGGCCAACGTCCTGACTTTC
TRBD2 few TRBJ2-4 TRBV5-1 CASSPGLAGAEGIQYF TGCGCCAGCAGCCCGGGACTAGCGGGAGCTGAGGGCATTCAGTACTTC